A selection of T cell receptor beta chains follows, all from one sample in a study of response to subunit inactivated influenza vaccine. One entry per CDR3 protein, called by TCRdb with MiXCR from the RT-PCR reads. Found here are 280,000 or so distinct CDR3 sequences, less than 25% of them singletons; the top ten hold roughly a tenth. Sequencing was performed on PBMCs from blood, taken less than 22 months after vaccination. These receptors were collected from a man aged 50 to 69 who received an inactivated influenza vaccine. Both conserved end residues are part of each CDR3. The D gene is left open where the match is weak. Clone sizes are given selectively: once, few, many, or a class where the clone is expanded.

D	size	V	J	CDR3	DNA
.	few	TRBV5-6	TRBJ2-7	CASSLVEGAYEQYF	TGTGCCAGCAGCTTGGTGGAGGGTGCCTACGAGCAGTACTTC
.	.	TRBV6-2/TRBV6-3	TRBJ2-7	CASSHDGTSYEKYF	TGTGCCAGCAGTCACGACGGGACTTCCTACGAGAAGTACTTC
.	many	TRBV12-3/TRBV12-4	TRBJ1-5	CASNRGNQPQHF	TGTGCCAGTAACAGGGGCAATCAGCCCCAGCATTTT
.	.	TRBV19	TRBJ1-6	CASSVAGTAVGSPLHF	TGTGCCAGTAGTGTCGCCGGGACGGCAGTTGGTTCACCCCTCCACTTT
.	.	TRBV7-2	TRBJ2-5	CASSLALRGTRYQETQYF	TGTGCCAGCAGCTTAGCGCTAAGAGGGACCAGGTACCAAGAGACCCAGTACTTC
TRBD1	many	TRBV10-2	TRBJ1-5	CASRGQGPEPQHF	TGCGCCAGCAGGGGACAGGGGCCGGAGCCCCAGCATTTT
.	few	TRBV12-3/TRBV12-4	TRBJ1-4	CASSMDSANEKLFF	TGTGCCAGCAGTATGGACAGTGCTAATGAAAAACTGTTTTTT
.	.	TRBV3-1	TRBJ1-2	CASSRSDSYGFTF	TGTGCCAGCAGCCGATCAGACAGTTATGGCTTCACCTTC
.	few	TRBV3-1	TRBJ1-2	CASSQGTSYGYTF	TGTGCCAGCAGCCAAGGCACGTCCTATGGCTACACCTTC
.	.	TRBV7-9	TRBJ2-5	CASSSPGLQGSGETQYF	TGTGCCAGCAGCTCGCCGGGATTACAGGGGAGCGGGGAGACCCAGTACTTC
.	few	TRBV28	TRBJ1-2	CASRLGFGYTF	TGTGCCAGCAGGCTAGGATTTGGCTACACCTTC
.	few	TRBV7-2	TRBJ2-7	CASSPRGRPPTYEQYF	TGTGCCAGCAGCCCTAGGGGCAGGCCCCCGACCTACGAGCAGTACTTC
.	.	TRBV2	TRBJ1-1	CASSEGVGEWNTEAFF	TGTGCCAGCAGTGAAGGGGTTGGGGAGTGGAACACTGAAGCTTTCTTT
TRBD2	.	TRBV12-3/TRBV12-4	TRBJ2-1	CASRLAGGPRNEQFF	TGTGCCAGCAGATTAGCGGGAGGGCCTCGGAATGAGCAGTTCTTC
.	few	TRBV7-9	TRBJ1-1	CASTRGSRKNTEAFF	TGTGCCAGTACTAGGGGGTCTCGGAAGAACACTGAAGCTTTCTTT
.	.	TRBV7-2	TRBJ2-7	CASSLGRGDYEQYF	TGTGCCAGCAGCTTAGGCAGGGGGGACTACGAGCAGTACTTC
.	few	TRBV6-5	TRBJ1-2	CASSYRTAAVHGYTF	TGTGCCAGCAGTTACAGAACGGCAGCAGTACATGGCTACACCTTC
.	.	TRBV20-1	TRBJ1-4	CSARDGSGRLANEKLFF	TGCAGTGCTAGAGATGGGTCAGGGAGATTGGCTAATGAAAAACTGTTTTTT
.	few	TRBV12-3/TRBV12-4	TRBJ1-5	CASSFRGDLYSNQPQHF	TGTGCCAGCAGTTTTCGGGGGGACCTATATAGCAATCAGCCCCAGCATTTT
TRBD2	.	TRBV7-8	TRBJ2-3	CASSLLAENTDTQYF	TGTGCCAGCAGCTTACTAGCGGAGAACACAGATACGCAGTATTTT
TRBD1	few	TRBV28	TRBJ2-2	CASRGWTGPNTGELFF	TGTGCCAGCAGGGGATGGACAGGCCCGAACACCGGGGAGCTGTTTTTT
TRBD1	few	TRBV7-8	TRBJ2-3	CASSLATGGWVTDTQYF	TGTGCCAGCAGCTTAGCCACAGGGGGCTGGGTCACAGATACGCAGTATTTT
.	.	TRBV7-2	TRBJ2-3	CASSLVPGSGTDTQYF	TGTGCCAGCAGCTTAGTACCGGGGTCGGGCACAGATACGCAGTATTTT
.	many	TRBV4-1	TRBJ1-2	CASSQGISGYTF	TGCGCCAGCAGCCAAGGTATTAGTGGCTACACCTTC
TRBD1	.	TRBV6-1	TRBJ1-2	CASSRDSWGYGYTF	TGTGCCAGCAGTAGGGACAGTTGGGGCTATGGCTACACCTTC
.	.	TRBV7-2	TRBJ1-3	CASSLIQLSGNTIYF	TGTGCCAGCAGCTTAATACAGCTCTCTGGAAACACCATATATTTT
.	many	TRBV10-3	TRBJ1-3	CAISEGAVSGNTIYF	TGTGCCATCAGTGAGGGGGCGGTCTCTGGAAACACCATATATTTT
.	few	TRBV12-3/TRBV12-4	TRBJ2-1	CASSPGRDPTYNEQFF	TGTGCCAGCAGTCCCGGCCGGGACCCAACCTACAATGAGCAGTTCTTC
.	.	TRBV10-3	TRBJ2-7	CAISEGRETYEQYF	TGTGCCATCAGTGAGGGCCGCGAAACCTACGAGCAGTACTTC
.	many	TRBV6-2/TRBV6-3	TRBJ2-1	CASSYIFDRSYNEQFF	TGTGCCAGCAGTTACATATTCGATCGCTCCTACAATGAGCAGTTCTTC
.	few	TRBV30	TRBJ1-6	CAWSRVVEPLHF	TGTGCCTGGAGCCGGGTAGTCGAACCCCTCCACTTT
.	.	TRBV5-1	TRBJ1-1	CASSIRSGVGTEAFF	TGCGCCAGCAGTATAAGATCAGGAGTGGGAACTGAAGCTTTCTTT
.	many	TRBV9	TRBJ1-1	CASSVGGDTEAFF	TGTGCCAGCAGCGTTGGAGGGGACACTGAAGCTTTCTTT
.	few	TRBV20-1	TRBJ1-2	CSASRGPNYGYTF	TGCAGTGCTTCCAGGGGACCTAACTATGGCTACACCTTC
.	many	TRBV5-6	TRBJ1-1	CASSAWDSSYSYTEAFF	TGTGCCAGCAGCGCATGGGACTCAAGCTATTCATACACTGAAGCTTTCTTT
.	many	TRBV12-3/TRBV12-4	TRBJ1-1	CASSLGQGGNTEAFF	TGTGCCAGCAGTTTGGGGCAGGGAGGGAACACTGAAGCTTTCTTT
TRBD2	few	TRBV20-1	TRBJ2-2	CSARRLELAGTGELFF	TGCAGTGCTAGAAGGCTCGAACTAGCGGGCACCGGGGAGCTGTTTTTT
TRBD1	many	TRBV28	TRBJ1-5	CASSLDRAVAQPQHF	TGTGCCAGCAGTTTAGACAGGGCGGTTGCTCAGCCCCAGCATTTT
.	.	TRBV10-3	TRBJ2-7	CAIRAQGYEQYF	TGTGCCATCAGAGCCCAGGGTTACGAGCAGTACTTC
TRBD1	many	TRBV4-3	TRBJ2-3	CASSRQGADTQYF	TGCGCCAGCAGCCGACAGGGGGCAGATACGCAGTATTTT